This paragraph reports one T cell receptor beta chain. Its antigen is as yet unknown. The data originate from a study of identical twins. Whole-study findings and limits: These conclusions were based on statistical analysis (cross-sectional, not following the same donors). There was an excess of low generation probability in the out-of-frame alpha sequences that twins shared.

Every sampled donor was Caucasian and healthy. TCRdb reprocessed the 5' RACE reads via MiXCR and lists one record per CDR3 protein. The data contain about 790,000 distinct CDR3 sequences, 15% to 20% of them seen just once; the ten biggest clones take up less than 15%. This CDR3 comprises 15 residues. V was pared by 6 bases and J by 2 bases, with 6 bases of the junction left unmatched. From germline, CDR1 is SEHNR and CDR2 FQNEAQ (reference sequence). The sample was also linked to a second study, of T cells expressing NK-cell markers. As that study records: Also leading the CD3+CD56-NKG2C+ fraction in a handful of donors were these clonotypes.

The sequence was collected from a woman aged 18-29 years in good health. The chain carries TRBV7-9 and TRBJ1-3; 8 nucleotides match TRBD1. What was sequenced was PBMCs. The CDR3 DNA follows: TGTGCCAGCAGTCAGGACAGGGTACCTGGAAACACCATATATTTT. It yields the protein CASSQDRVPGNTIYF.